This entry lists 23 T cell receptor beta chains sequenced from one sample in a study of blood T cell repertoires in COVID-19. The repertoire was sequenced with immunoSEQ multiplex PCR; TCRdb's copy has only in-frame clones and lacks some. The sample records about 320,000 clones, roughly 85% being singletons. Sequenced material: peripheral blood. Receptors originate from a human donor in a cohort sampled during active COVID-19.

CDR3 region: CATSDLQRQFF. The CDR3 coding sequence is TGTGCCACCAGTGATTTGCAAAGACAATTCTTT. The chain couples TRBV24-1 to TRBJ1-1; no firm D call. Germline assignment: CDR1 KGHDR and CDR2 SFDVKD. CDR3 size: 11 residues. Trimming pared 0 bases from V and 14 bases from J, leaving 9 bases between.

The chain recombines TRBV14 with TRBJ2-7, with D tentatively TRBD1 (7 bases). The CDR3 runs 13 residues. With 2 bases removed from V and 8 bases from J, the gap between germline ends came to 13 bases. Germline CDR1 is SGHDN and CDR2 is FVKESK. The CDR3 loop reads CASSQKTGTQQYF. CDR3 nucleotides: TGTGCCAGCAGCCAAAAGACAGGGACTCAGCAGTACTTC.

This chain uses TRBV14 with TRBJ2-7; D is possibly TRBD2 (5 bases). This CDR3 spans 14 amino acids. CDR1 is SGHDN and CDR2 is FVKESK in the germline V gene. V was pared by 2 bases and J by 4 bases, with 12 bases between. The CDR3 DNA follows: TGTGCCAGCAGCCAACTTGGAGGTGGGTACGAGCAGTACTTC. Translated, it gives CASSQLGGGYEQYF.

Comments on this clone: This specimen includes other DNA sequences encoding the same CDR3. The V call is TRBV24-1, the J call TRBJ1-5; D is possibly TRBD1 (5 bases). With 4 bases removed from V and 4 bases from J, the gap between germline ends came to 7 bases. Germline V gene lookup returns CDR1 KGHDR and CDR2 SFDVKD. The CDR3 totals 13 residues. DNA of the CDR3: TGTGCCACCAGTGAGGCAGGGAATCAGCCCCAGCATTTT. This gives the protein CATSEAGNQPQHF.

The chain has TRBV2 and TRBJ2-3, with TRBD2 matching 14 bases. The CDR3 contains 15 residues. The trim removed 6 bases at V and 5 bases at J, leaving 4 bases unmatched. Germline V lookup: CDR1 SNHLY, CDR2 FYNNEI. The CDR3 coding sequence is TGTGCCAGCAGCGGACTAGCGGGGGGAATAGATACGCAGTATTTT. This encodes CASSGLAGGIDTQYF.

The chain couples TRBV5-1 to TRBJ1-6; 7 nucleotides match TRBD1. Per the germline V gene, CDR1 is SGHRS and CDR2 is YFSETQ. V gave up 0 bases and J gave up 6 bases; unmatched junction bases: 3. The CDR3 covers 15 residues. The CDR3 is CASSLEGTANSPLHF. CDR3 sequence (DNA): TGCGCCAGCAGCTTGGAAGGGACAGCTAATTCACCCCTCCACTTT.

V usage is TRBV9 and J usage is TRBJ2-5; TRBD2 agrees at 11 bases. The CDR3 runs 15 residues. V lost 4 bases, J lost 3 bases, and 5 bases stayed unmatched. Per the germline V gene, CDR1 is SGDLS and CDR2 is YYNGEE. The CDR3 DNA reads TGTGCCAGCAGCCAAGGGACTAGCGGAAAAGAGACCCAGTACTTC. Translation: CASSQGTSGKETQYF.

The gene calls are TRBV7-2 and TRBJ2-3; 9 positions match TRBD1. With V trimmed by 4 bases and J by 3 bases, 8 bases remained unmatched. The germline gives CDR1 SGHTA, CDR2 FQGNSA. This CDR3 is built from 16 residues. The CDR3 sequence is CASSSDRGRGTDTQYF. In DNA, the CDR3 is TGTGCCAGCAGCTCGGACAGGGGACGAGGGACAGATACGCAGTATTTT.

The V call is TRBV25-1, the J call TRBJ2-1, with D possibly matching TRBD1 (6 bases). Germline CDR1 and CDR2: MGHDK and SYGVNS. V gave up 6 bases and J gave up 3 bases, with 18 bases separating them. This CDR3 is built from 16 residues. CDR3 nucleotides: TGTGCCAGCAGCGATTTGACAGGCTTAATCTACAATGAGCAGTTCTTC. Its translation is CASSDLTGLIYNEQFF.

CDR3 loop: CASSFGQFGGADTQYF. The CDR3 nucleotides read TGTGCCAGCAGCTTCGGACAGTTTGGGGGCGCAGATACGCAGTATTTT. This chain joins TRBV11-2 and TRBJ2-3, with a possible D match to TRBD1 (6 bases). The CDR3 totals 16 residues. V was trimmed by 3 bases and J by 4 bases, leaving 17 bases between them. Germline values: CDR1 SGHAT, CDR2 FQNNGV. Supplemented by reference TRBV11-2 and TRBJ2-3, the full variable domain reads EAGVAQSPRYKIIEKRQSVAFWCNPISGHATLYWYQQILGQGPKLLIQFQNNGVVDDSQLPKDRFSAERLKGVDSTLKIQPAKLEDSAVYLCASSFGQFGGADTQYFGPGTRLTVL.

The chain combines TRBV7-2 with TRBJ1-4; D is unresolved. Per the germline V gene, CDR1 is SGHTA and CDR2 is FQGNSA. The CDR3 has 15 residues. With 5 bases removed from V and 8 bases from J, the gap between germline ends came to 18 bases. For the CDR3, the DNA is TGTGCCAGCAGCCACCGCGAGCGTCAAAACGAAAAACTGTTTTTT. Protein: CASSHRERQNEKLFF. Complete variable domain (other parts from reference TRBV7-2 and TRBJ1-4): GAGVSQSPSNKVTEKGKDVELRCDPISGHTALYWYRQSLGQGLEFLIYFQGNSAPDKSGLPSDRFSAERTGGSVSTLTIQRTQQEDSAVYLCASSHRERQNEKLFFGSGTQLSVL.

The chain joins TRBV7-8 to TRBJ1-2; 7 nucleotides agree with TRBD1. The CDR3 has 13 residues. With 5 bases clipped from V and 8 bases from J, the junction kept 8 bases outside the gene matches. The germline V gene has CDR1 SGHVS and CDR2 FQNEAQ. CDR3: CASSIDDREGYTF. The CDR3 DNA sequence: TGTGCCAGCAGCATCGACGACAGGGAAGGCTACACCTTC.

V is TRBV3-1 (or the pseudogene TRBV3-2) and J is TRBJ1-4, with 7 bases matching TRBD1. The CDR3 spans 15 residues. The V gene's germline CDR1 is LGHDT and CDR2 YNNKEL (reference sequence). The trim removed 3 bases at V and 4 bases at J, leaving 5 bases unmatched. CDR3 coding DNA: TGTGCCAGCAGCCATGGGACAGCTTTTAATGAAAAACTGTTTTTT. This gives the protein CASSHGTAFNEKLFF.

In DNA form, the CDR3 reads TGTGCCAGCAGTTCCGTTAATGAGTCCTACGAGCAGTACTTC. Translated: CASSSVNESYEQYF. This rearrangement joins TRBV28 to TRBJ2-7; D is undetermined. Germline V lookup: CDR1 MDHEN, CDR2 SYDVKM. The CDR3 has 14 amino acids. Trimming took 4 bases from V and 1 from J, leaving 11 bases between them.

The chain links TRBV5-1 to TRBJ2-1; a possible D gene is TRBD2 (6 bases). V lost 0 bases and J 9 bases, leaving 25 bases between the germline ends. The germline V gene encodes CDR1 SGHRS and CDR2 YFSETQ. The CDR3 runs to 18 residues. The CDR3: CASSLAARGNRRTGEQFF. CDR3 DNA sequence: TGCGCCAGCAGCTTGGCCGCGCGGGGCAACAGGAGAACAGGTGAGCAGTTCTTC.

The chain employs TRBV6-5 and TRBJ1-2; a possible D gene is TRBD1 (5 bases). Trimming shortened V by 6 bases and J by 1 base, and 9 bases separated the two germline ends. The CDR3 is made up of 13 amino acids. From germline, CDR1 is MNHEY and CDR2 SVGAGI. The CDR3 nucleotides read TGTGCCAGCAGCCAGGGAGGTAACTATGGCTACACCTTC. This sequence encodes CASSQGGNYGYTF.

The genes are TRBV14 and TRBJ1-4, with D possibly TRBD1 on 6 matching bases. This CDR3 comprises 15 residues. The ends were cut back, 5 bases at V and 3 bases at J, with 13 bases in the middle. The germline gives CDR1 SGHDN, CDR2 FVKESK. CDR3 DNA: TGTGCCAGCAGCTTATACAGGGCAGCTAATGAAAAACTGTTTTTT. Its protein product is CASSLYRAANEKLFF.

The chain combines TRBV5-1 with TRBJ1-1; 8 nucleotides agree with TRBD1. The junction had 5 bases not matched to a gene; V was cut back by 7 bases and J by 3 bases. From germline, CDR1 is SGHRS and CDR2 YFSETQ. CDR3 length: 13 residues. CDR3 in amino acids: CASQGQADTEAFF. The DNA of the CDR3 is TGCGCCAGCCAGGGACAGGCGGACACTGAAGCTTTCTTT.

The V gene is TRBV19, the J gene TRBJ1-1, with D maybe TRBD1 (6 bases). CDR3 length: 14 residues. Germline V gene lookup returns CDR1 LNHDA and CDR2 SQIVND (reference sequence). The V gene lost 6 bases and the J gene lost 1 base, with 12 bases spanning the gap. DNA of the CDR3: TGTGCCAGTAGATCGACAGGCCCGAACACTGAAGCTTTCTTT. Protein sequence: CASRSTGPNTEAFF.

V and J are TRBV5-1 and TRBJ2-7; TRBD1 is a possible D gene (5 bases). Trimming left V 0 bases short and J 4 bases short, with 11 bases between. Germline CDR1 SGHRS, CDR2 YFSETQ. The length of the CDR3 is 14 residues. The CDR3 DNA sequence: TGCGCCAGCAGCTTGGAACCAGGGTCGTACGAGCAGTACTTC. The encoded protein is CASSLEPGSYEQYF.

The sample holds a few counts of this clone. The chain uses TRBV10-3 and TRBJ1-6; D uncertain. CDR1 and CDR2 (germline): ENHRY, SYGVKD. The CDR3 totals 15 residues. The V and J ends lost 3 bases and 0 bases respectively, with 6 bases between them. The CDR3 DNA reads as TGTGCCATCAGTGATCTGAGCTCCTATAATTCACCCCTCCACTTT. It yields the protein CAISDLSSYNSPLHF.

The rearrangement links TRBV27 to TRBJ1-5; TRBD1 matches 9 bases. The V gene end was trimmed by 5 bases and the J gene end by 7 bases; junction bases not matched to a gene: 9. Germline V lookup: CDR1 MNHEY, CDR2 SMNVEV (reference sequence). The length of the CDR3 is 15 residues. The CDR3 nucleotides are TGTGCCAGCAGTCAGACAGGGGGGGCTTCCCAGCCCCAGCATTTT. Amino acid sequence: CASSQTGGASQPQHF.

CDR3 region: CASAGPLLFGRANEKLFF. The CDR3 coding sequence is TGCGCCAGCGCGGGCCCCCTCCTTTTTGGACGGGCTAATGAAAAACTGTTTTTT. This sequence joins TRBV5-1 and TRBJ1-4; D is undetermined. CDR3 size: 18 residues. V was shortened by 7 bases and J by 3 bases, with 25 bases between the two germline ends. Looked up from germline, CDR1 is SGHRS and CDR2 is YFSETQ.